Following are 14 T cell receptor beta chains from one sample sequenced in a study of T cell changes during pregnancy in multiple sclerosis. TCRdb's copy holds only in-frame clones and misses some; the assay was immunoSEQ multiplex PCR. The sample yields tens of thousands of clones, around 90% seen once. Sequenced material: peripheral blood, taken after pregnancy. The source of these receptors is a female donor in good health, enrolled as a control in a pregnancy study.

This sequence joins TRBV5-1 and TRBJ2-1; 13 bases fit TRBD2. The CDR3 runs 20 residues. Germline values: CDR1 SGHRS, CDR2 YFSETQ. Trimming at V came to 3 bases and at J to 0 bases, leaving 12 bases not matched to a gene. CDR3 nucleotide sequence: TGCGCCAGCAGCTCATTACCGGGACTAGCGGGACCAACCTCCTACAATGAGCAGTTCTTC. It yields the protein CASSSLPGLAGPTSYNEQFF.

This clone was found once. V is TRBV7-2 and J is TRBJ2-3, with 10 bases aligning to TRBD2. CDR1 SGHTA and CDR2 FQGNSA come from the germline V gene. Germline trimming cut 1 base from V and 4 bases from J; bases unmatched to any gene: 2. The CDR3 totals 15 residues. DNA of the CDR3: TGTGCCAGCAGCTTAGTAGCGGGAGGTTCAGATACGCAGTATTTT. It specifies CASSLVAGGSDTQYF. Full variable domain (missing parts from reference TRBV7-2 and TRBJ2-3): GAGVSQSPSNKVTEKGKDVELRCDPISGHTALYWYRQSLGQGLEFLIYFQGNSAPDKSGLPSDRFSAERTGGSVSTLTIQRTQQEDSAVYLCASSLVAGGSDTQYFGPGTRLTVL.

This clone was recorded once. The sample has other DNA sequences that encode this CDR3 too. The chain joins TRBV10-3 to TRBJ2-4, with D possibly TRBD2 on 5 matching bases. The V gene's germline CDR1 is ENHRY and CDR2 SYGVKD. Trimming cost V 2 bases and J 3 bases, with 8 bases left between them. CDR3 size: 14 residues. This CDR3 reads CAISEPGDKNIQYF. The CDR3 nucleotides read TGTGCCATCAGTGAGCCCGGGGACAAAAACATTCAGTACTTC.

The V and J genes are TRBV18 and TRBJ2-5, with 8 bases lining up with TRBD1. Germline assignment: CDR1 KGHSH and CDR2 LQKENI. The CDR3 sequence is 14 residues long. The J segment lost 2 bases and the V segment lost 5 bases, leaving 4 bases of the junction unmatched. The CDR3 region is CASSTRTGQETQYF. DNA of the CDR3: TGTGCCAGCTCAACCCGGACAGGGCAAGAGACCCAGTACTTC.

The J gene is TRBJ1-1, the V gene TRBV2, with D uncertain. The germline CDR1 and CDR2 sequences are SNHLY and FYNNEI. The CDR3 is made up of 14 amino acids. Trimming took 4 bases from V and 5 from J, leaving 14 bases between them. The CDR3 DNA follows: TGTGCCAGCAGTGTCGCGAGAGTTTGGACTGAAGCTTTCTTT. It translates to CASSVARVWTEAFF. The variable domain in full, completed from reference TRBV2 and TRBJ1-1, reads EPEVTQTPSHQVTQMGQEVILRCVPISNHLYFYWYRQILGQKVEFLVSFYNNEISEKSEIFDDQFSVERPDGSNFTLKIRSTKLEDSAMYFCASSVARVWTEAFFGQGTRLTVV.

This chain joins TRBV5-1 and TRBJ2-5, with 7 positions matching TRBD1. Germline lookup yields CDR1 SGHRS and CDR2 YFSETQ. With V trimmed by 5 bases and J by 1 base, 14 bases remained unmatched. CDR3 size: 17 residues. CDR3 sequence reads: CASSPGVGQNFQETQYF. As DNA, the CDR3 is TGCGCCAGCAGTCCCGGCGTGGGACAGAACTTCCAAGAGACCCAGTACTTC.

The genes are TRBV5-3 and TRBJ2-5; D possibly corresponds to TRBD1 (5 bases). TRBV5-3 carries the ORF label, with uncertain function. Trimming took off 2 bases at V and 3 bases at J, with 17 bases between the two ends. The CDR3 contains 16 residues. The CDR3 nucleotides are TGTGCCAGAAGCTTCCCACAGGTGATCCTCAAAGAGACCCAGTACTTC. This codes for CARSFPQVILKETQYF.

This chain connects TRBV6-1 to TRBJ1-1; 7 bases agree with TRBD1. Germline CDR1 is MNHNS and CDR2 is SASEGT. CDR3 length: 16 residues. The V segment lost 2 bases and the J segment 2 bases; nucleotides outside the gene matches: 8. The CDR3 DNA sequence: TGTGCCAGCAGTGAACTGCTCGGGACAGCTAACACTGAAGCTTTCTTT. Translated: CASSELLGTANTEAFF.

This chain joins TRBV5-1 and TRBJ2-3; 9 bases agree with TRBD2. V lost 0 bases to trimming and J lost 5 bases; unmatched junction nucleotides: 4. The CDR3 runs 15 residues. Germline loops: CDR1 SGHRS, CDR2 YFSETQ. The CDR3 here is CASSLVLAGIDTQYF. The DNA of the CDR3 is TGCGCCAGCAGCTTGGTGCTAGCGGGGATAGATACGCAGTATTTT.

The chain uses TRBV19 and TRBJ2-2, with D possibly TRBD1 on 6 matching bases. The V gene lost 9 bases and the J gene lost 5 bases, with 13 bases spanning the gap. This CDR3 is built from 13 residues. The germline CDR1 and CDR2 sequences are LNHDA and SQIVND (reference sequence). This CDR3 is CASHSRGTGELFF. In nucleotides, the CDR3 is TGTGCCAGCCATAGCAGGGGAACCGGGGAGCTGTTTTTT.

As DNA, the CDR3 is TGCGCCAGCAGCGTGACAGGGGGCCCCAGCTCCTATAATTCACCCCTCCACTTT. This codes for CASSVTGGPSSYNSPLHF. The chain combines TRBV5-1 with TRBJ1-6; TRBD1 aligns across 10 bases. The length of the CDR3 is 18 residues. The trim removed 4 bases at V and 0 bases at J, leaving 7 bases unmatched. Germline CDR1 and CDR2: SGHRS and YFSETQ.

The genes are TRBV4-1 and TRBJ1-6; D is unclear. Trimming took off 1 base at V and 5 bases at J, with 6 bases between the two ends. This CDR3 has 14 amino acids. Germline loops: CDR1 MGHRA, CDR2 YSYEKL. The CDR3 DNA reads TGCGCCAGCAGCCAAGTCCAGAATAATTCACCCCTCCACTTT. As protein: CASSQVQNNSPLHF.

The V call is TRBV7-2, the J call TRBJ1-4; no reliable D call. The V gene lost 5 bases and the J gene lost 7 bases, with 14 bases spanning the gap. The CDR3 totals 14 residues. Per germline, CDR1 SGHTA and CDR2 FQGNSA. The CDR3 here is CASSPTVLGEKLFF. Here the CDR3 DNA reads TGTGCCAGCAGCCCCACGGTTCTCGGTGAAAAACTGTTTTTT.

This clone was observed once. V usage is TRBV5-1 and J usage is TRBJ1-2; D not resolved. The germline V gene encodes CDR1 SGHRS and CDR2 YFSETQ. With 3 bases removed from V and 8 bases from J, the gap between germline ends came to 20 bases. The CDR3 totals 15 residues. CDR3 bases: TGCGCCAGCAGCTCACTACTACGCAAAACGAGAGGCTACACCTTC. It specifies CASSSLLRKTRGYTF. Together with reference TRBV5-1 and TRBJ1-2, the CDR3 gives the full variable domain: KAGVTQTPRYLIKTRGQQVTLSCSPISGHRSVSWYQQTPGQGLQFLFEYFSETQRNKGNFPGRFSGRQFSNSRSEMNVSTLELGDSALYLCASSSLLRKTRGYTFGSGTRLTVV.